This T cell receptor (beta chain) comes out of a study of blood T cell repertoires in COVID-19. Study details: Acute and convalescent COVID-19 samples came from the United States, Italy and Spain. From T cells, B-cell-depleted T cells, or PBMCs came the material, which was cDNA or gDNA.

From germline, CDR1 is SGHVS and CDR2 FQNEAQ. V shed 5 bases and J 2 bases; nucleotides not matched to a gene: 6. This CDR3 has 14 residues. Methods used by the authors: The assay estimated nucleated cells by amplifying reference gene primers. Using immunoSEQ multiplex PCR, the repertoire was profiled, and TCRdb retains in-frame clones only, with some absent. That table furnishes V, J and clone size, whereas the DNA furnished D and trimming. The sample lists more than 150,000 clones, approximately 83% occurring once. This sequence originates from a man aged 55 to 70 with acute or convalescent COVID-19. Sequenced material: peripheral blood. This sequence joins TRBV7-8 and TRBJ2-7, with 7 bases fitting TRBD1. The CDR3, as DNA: TGTGCCAGCAGCAGGACAGGATTGACCTACGAGCAGTACTTC. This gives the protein CASSRTGLTYEQYF.